One and the same sample provided the 14 T cell receptor beta chains below, sequenced in a study of T-cell memory formation after mild COVID-19. In TCRdb, the 5' RACE reads were re-called with MiXCR into one record per CDR3 protein. The table records under 400,000 distinct CDR3 sequences, around 21% of them present only once. Specimen: PBMCs or a T cell subset sorted from them (not recorded which). These receptors all come from an adult woman who had mild COVID-19 (a few samples of this study predate the infection). Cell type and time point are not known.

The table lists this clonotype with a few counts. The V gene is TRBV7-9, the J gene TRBJ1-4, with TRBD1 as a possible D gene (6 bases). The CDR3 is 21 residues long. CDR1 and CDR2 from the germline V gene are SEHNR and FQNEAQ (reference sequence). Trimming stripped 5 bases from V and 0 bases from J, with 28 bases between. The CDR3 sequence: CASSPQWGLIGNSATNEKLFF. The DNA for the CDR3 is TGTGCCAGCAGCCCCCAATGGGGGCTGATAGGCAACAGTGCAACTAATGAAAAACTGTTTTTT.

The chain is built from TRBV4-2 and TRBJ1-4; the D gene is possibly TRBD1 (6 bases). The CDR3 runs to 16 residues. V shed 1 base and J shed 7 bases, with 16 bases lying between them. CDR1 is LGHNA and CDR2 is YNFKEQ in the germline V gene. The CDR3 sequence is CASSQGTATRGEKLFF. The CDR3 DNA follows: TGTGCCAGCAGCCAAGGGACAGCGACGAGGGGTGAAAAACTGTTTTTT.

The genes are TRBV5-1 and TRBJ2-1; TRBD1 matches 7 bases. The V gene's germline CDR1 is SGHRS and CDR2 YFSETQ. Trimming cost V 2 bases and J 11 bases; bases outside gene matches: 4. The CDR3 runs 12 residues. CDR3 bases: TGCGCCAGCAGCTTACAGGGGTACCAGCAGTTCTTC. This encodes CASSLQGYQQFF.

This clonotype appeared a few times. One end of the junction varies from germline; a read error may be responsible. The chain recombines TRBV24-1 with TRBJ1-2, with D possibly being TRBD1 (6 bases). Germline CDR1 is KGHDR and CDR2 is SFDVKD. CDR3 length equals 14 residues. Written as DNA, the CDR3 is TGTGCCACCCGTGAAGCCGGGGGCATCGGTGGCTACACCTTC. It codes for CATREAGGIGGYTF.

This clonotype has just a few counts. The rearrangement uses TRBV3-1 and TRBJ2-7; D is undetermined. This CDR3 contains 12 residues. Trimming cost V 3 bases and J 2 bases, with 5 bases left between them. Germline V gives CDR1 LGHDT, CDR2 YNNKEL (reference sequence). In DNA, the CDR3 is TGTGCCAGCAGCCACGCAGCCTACGAGCAGTACTTC. Its protein is CASSHAAYEQYF.

This clonotype has a handful of counts. This chain joins TRBV6-5 and TRBJ1-5; D is unclear. Deletions cut 2 bases from V and 0 bases from J, with 17 bases between. The germline V gene encodes CDR1 MNHEY and CDR2 SVGAGI. The CDR3 loop spans 18 amino acids. The CDR3 spells CASSYPTHPRVSNQPQHF. CDR3 DNA: TGTGCCAGCAGTTACCCTACCCACCCACGGGTTAGCAATCAGCCCCAGCATTTT.

There are a few counts of this clonotype. The V gene is TRBV3-1, the J gene TRBJ2-3; 10 bases agree with TRBD1. J was trimmed by 2 bases and V by 6 bases; bases with no gene match: 14. The length of the CDR3 is 18 residues. The germline V gene encodes CDR1 LGHDT and CDR2 YNNKEL (reference sequence). The CDR3: CASSPLLGTGEATDTQYF. The CDR3 DNA sequence: TGTGCCAGCAGTCCCCTTCTAGGGACAGGGGAGGCCACAGATACGCAGTATTTT.

A few counts support this clonotype. The chain has TRBV7-8 and TRBJ1-5; D possibly corresponds to TRBD1 (5 bases). V lost 0 bases, J lost 6 bases, and 9 bases lay in between. CDR1 is SGHVS, CDR2 FQNEAQ, per germline. The CDR3 is made up of 14 amino acids. The chain's CDR3 is CASSLAWGTQPQHF. CDR3 bases: TGTGCCAGCAGCTTAGCTTGGGGGACTCAGCCCCAGCATTTT.

This chain uses TRBV7-6 with TRBJ2-3; 11 bases align to TRBD2. V lost 6 bases to trimming and J lost 5 bases; unmatched junction nucleotides: 7. The length of the CDR3 is 15 residues. The germline gives CDR1 SGHVS, CDR2 FNYEAQ. CDR3 loop: CASRPGLAVGDTQYF. The CDR3 DNA sequence: TGTGCCAGCAGGCCGGGACTAGCGGTCGGAGATACGCAGTATTTT.

This clonotype was picked up a small number of times. The chain has TRBV6-5 and TRBJ1-4; D remains unclear. Germline V CDR1 and CDR2: MNHEY, SVGAGI. The CDR3 loop spans 12 amino acids. V lost 4 bases to trimming and J lost 7 bases, with 7 bases between them. CDR3 DNA sequence: TGTGCCAGCAGTTTTTGGGGTGAAAAACTGTTTTTT. This encodes CASSFWGEKLFF.

This clonotype was counted between two and nine times. The chain combines TRBV6-6 with TRBJ2-7; no firm D call. Germline V gene data show CDR1 as MNHNY and CDR2 as SVGAGI (reference sequence). The CDR3 runs to 12 residues. The V end lost 6 bases, the J end lost 5 bases, and 11 bases lay between the germline ends. The CDR3, as DNA: TGTGCCAGCAGCTGGGATTCCGACGAGCAGTACTTC. The encoded protein is CASSWDSDEQYF.

The genes are TRBV6-5 and TRBJ2-7; 12 nucleotides match TRBD1. Trimming at V came to 2 bases and at J to 9 bases, leaving 2 bases not matched to a gene. The CDR3 length is 13 residues. Germline V lookup: CDR1 MNHEY, CDR2 SVGAGI. As DNA, the CDR3 is TGTGCCAGCAGTTACGGGACAGGGGGCCGGCAGTACTTC. Translated, it gives CASSYGTGGRQYF.

This clonotype came up a few times. The rearrangement uses TRBV13 and TRBJ1-5; D gene unclear. Germline V gene lookup returns CDR1 PRHDT and CDR2 FYEKMQ (reference sequence). V lost 5 bases, J lost 1 base, and 9 bases lay in between. CDR3 length: 14 residues. CDR3 amino acids: CASSASSSNQPQHF. For the CDR3, the DNA is TGTGCCAGCAGCGCAAGTTCAAGCAATCAGCCCCAGCATTTT. Drawing the rest from reference TRBV13 and TRBJ1-5, the complete variable domain is AAGVIQSPRHLIKEKRETATLKCYPIPRHDTVYWYQQGPGQDPQFLISFYEKMQSDKGSIPDRFSAQQFSDYHSELNMSSLELGDSALYFCASSASSSNQPQHFGDGTRLSIL.

This clonotype has only a few counts. The rearrangement links TRBV5-1 to TRBJ1-1; D is perhaps TRBD1 (6 bases). V was shortened by 6 bases and J by 4 bases, with 16 bases between the two germline ends. CDR3 size: 14 residues. CDR1 is SGHRS and CDR2 is YFSETQ in the germline V gene. CDR3 region: CASKPSGGGTEAFF. The CDR3 DNA is TGCGCCAGCAAACCCTCAGGAGGGGGCACTGAAGCTTTCTTT.